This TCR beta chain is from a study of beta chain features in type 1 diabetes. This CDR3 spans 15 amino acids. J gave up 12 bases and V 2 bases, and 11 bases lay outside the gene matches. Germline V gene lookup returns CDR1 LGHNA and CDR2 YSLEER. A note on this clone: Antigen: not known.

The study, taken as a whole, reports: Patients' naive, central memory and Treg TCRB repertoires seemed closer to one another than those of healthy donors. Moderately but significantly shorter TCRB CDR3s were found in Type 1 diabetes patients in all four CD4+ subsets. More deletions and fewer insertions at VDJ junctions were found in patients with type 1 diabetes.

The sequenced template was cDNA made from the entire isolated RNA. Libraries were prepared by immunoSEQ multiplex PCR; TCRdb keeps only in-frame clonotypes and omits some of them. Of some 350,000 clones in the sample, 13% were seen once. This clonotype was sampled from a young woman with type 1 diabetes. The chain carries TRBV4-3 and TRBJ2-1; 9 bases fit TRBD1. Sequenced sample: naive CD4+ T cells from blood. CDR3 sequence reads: CASSQTGGVGSGQFF. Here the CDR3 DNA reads TGCGCCAGCAGCCAAACAGGGGGCGTAGGGTCGGGGCAGTTCTTC.